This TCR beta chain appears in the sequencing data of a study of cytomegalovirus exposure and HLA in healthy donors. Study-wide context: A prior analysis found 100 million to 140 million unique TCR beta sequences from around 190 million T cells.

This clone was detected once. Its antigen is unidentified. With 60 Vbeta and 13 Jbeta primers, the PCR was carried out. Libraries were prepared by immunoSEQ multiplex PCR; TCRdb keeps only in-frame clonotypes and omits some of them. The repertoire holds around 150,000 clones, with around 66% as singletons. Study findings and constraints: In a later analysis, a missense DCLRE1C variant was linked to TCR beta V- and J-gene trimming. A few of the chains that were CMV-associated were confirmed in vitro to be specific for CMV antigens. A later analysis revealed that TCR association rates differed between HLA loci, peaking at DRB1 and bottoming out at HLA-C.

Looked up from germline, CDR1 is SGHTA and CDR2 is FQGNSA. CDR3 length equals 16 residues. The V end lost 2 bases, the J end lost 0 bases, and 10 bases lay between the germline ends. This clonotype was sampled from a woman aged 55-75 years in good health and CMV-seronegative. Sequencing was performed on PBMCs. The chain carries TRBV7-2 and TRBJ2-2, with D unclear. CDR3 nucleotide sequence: TGTGCCAGCAGCTTAATAGGCAGCGCGAACACCGGGGAGCTGTTTTTT. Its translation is CASSLIGSANTGELFF.